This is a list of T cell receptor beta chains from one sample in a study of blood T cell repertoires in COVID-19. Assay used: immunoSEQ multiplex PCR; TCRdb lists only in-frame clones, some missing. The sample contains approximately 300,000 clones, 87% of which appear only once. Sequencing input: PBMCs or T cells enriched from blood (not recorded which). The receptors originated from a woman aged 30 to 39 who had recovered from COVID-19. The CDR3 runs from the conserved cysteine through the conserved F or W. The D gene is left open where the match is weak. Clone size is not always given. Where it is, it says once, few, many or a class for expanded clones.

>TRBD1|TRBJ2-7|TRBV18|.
CASSSGQGGVGQYF
TGTGCCAGCTCATCGGGACAGGGGGGAGTTGGGCAGTACTTC
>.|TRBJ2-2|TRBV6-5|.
CASSYGQPSTGELFF
TGTGCCAGCAGTTACGGGCAGCCGAGCACCGGGGAGCTGTTTTTT
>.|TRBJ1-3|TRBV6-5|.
CASRTDTIYF
TGTGCCAGCAGGACAGACACCATATATTTT
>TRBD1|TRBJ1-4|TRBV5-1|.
CASSFGQGGSEKLFF
TGCGCCAGCAGCTTTGGACAGGGTGGCAGTGAAAAACTGTTTTTT
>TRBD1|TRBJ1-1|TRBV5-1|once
CASSFGSGTGSRNTEAFF
TGCGCCAGCAGCTTTGGTTCTGGGACAGGGTCGAGAAACACTGAAGCTTTCTTT
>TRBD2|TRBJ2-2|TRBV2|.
CASSGRGANTGELFF
TGTGCCAGCAGTGGGCGGGGGGCGAACACCGGGGAGCTGTTTTTT
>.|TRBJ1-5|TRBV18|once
CASSGGAQPQHF
TGTGCCAGCTCCGGGGGGGCTCAGCCCCAGCATTTT
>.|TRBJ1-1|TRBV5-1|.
CASSLGSNEAFF
TGCGCCAGCAGCCTCGGGTCGAACGAAGCTTTCTTT
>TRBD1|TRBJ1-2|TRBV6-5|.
CASRTGDYGYTF
TGTGCCAGCAGAACAGGGGACTATGGCTACACCTTC
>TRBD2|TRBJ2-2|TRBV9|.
CASSPRFGGGSTGELFF
TGTGCCAGCAGCCCTCGGTTTGGCGGGGGGAGCACCGGGGAGCTGTTTTTT
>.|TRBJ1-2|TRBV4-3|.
CASSQDLAGDEDGYTF
TGCGCCAGCAGCCAAGATTTAGCGGGGGACGAGGATGGCTACACCTTC
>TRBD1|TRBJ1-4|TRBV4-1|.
CASRPGQGYEKLFF
TGCGCCAGCAGGCCGGGACAGGGGTATGAAAAACTGTTTTTT
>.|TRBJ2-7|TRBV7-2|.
CASSPTGTYEQYF
TGTGCCAGCAGCCCGACGGGTACCTACGAGCAGTACTTC
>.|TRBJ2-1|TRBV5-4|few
CASSLGRISYNEQFF
TGTGCCAGCAGCTTGGGCAGGATCTCCTACAATGAGCAGTTCTTC
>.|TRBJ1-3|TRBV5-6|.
CAMGAGTGNTIYF
TGTGCCATGGGCGCGGGAACTGGAAACACCATATATTTT
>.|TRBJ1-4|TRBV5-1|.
CASSLRGTATNEKLFF
TGCGCCAGCAGCTTGAGGGGGACGGCAACTAATGAAAAACTGTTTTTT